The present T cell receptor (beta chain) was sequenced within a study of blood T cell repertoires in COVID-19. Across the whole study: Acute-phase and convalescent COVID-19 samples originated in the United States, Italy and Spain. The analysed material was cDNA or gDNA that came from T cells, B-cell-depleted T cells, or PBMCs.

CDR3 size: 15 residues. The V gene's germline CDR1 is SNHLY and CDR2 FYNNEI. Trimming cost V 0 bases and J 4 bases, with 12 bases left between them. In the original workflow: Estimation of nucleated cell counts was performed using reference gene primer amplification. TCRdb keeps only in-frame clones here, not all; method: immunoSEQ multiplex PCR. Clone size and the V and J calls come from that table; the DNA yielded D and trimming. Of 35,000 to 50,000 clones in the sample, around 90% are singletons; the top ten hold about 4.8%. The receptor was derived from a human donor in a cohort sampled during active COVID-19. This chain uses TRBV2 with TRBJ1-1; D is unclear. What was sequenced was peripheral blood. As DNA, the CDR3 is TGTGCCAGCAGTGAAGCGCTTTTTTCGGGCACTGAAGCTTTCTTT. Translating it yields CASSEALFSGTEAFF.